A single T cell receptor beta chain is shown here with its context. Its target antigen remains unknown. Base quality data are lacking; no much larger clone is found one base away. This sample is drawn from a study of blood T cell repertoires in COVID-19 (dated by TCRdb to the early 2020s). Describing the broader study: Samples from collaborators originated in the United States, Italy and Spain and spanned both the acute and convalescent phases of COVID-19. The material from the prospective study consisted of cDNA or gDNA derived from T cells, B-cell-depleted T cells, or PBMCs. The dataset comprised deeply sampled blood TCRbeta repertoires from subjects exposed to, actively infected with, or recovered from COVID-19. The repertoires were released in a freely available public database meant as a resource for research on the immune response to SARS-CoV-2. The samples were drawn from the first 160 participants of the ongoing ImmuneRACE study and from under 1,500 subjects provided by 6 global collaborators. A de-identified subject ID, COVID-19 status, age in years and sex were almost always included in the sample metadata. Where HLA class I and class II types were available, the types were taken from metadata supplied by the sample provider, not from assay-based typing.

The immunoSEQ Assay, a bias-controlled multiplex PCR, was used to amplify TCRbeta CDR3 regions from genomic DNA. The original pipeline was this. Nucleated cell counts per sample were estimated from amplification of reference gene primers within the assay. Sequence reads were collapsed and filtered to measure the absolute abundance of every unique TCRbeta CDR3 rearrangement. Productive Simpson clonality was computed per sample as the square root of Simpson's diversity index over productive rearrangements. This is the immuneACCESS table as TCRdb keeps it, with only in-frame sequences that have V and J called. A part of the clones is gone; compared with another copy, unresolved V genes explain less than half, and the rest is unexplained. The DNA was the basis for D and trimming; V, J and clone size are from that table. Within this sample are 300,000 to 500,000 clones, with nearly 90% of them counted one time only. The ten largest clonotypes hold around 2% of the sample.

Study-wide conclusions, independent of this receptor: Clinical and demographic metadata were provided uncurated, with the amount varying by source and participant.

Participants in the prospective study were aged roughly 18 to 100 years, lived in under 30 United States geographic areas, and enrolled through a virtual design. Cohort assignment in the prospective study relied on participant-reported clinical history from a screening survey and a study questionnaire. Mobile phlebotomists in the prospective study collected whole blood, serum and a nasopharyngeal or oropharyngeal swab from every participant. Participants in the prospective study had the option to provide additional blood draws and questionnaires over an approximately two-month period. Before DNA extraction, blood samples from the prospective study were shipped at room temperature or frozen. The TCR comes from a woman in her forties with acute COVID-19. The sample consisted of PBMCs or T cells enriched from blood (not recorded which).

The DNA sequence follows: TGTGCCAGCAGTGAAGTGGCGGGACAGGGAGTCTATGGCTACACCTTC. This translates into CASSEVAGQGVYGYTF. The chain couples TRBV6-1 to TRBJ1-2; 9 of the junction bases match TRBD1. The CDR3 numbers 16 residues from cysteine through phenylalanine. Kept here is only the CDR3 DNA, which spans 48 bases and is read in frame from base 1. From V the trimming removes 1 base and from J it removes 4 bases, while the gene matches leave 7 bases of the junction unaccounted for. The germline V gene specifies MNHNS as CDR1 and SASEGT as CDR2.